This T cell receptor beta chain is drawn from a study of blood T cell repertoires in COVID-19. Turning to the study itself: PBMCs, B-cell-depleted T cells, or T cells provided the cDNA or gDNA that made up the material.

The germline V gene encodes CDR1 MGHRA and CDR2 YSYEKL. Germline trimming cut 0 bases from V and 3 bases from J; bases unmatched to any gene: 12. The CDR3 contains 19 residues. Libraries were prepared by immunoSEQ multiplex PCR; TCRdb keeps only in-frame clonotypes and omits some of them. The sample includes 45,000 or so clones, approximately 86% seen only once; the top ten take 30% to 35%. This receptor was identified in a woman older than 75 with acute or convalescent COVID-19. The material sequenced was peripheral blood. This chain joins TRBV4-1 and TRBJ2-1, with TRBD2 matching 9 bases. The CDR3: CASSQDPPSVAGVYNEQFF. DNA of the CDR3: TGCGCCAGCAGCCAAGACCCCCCCTCGGTAGCGGGAGTCTACAATGAGCAGTTCTTC.